The rows below give T cell receptor beta chains drawn from one sample of a study of technical replicates of blood from a few donors. Sequencing used immunoSEQ multiplex PCR; TCRdb keeps in-frame clones, though not all of them. Of under 100,000 clones detected, approximately 95% appear once; the ten largest clones hold 0.3% to 0.35%. Sample: T cells isolated from PBMCs. The receptors were gathered from a human donor in good health. CDR3s include the opening cysteine and the closing phenylalanine or tryptophan. Each record gives: V gene, clone size, J gene, D gene, CDR3 protein, CDR3 DNA. The D gene is left open where the match is weak. The listing skips clone size in some rows; elsewhere it reads once, few, many or a size class.

TRBV29-1	.	TRBJ1-2	TRBD1	CSVLGPGQDSTNYGYTF	TGCAGCGTTTTAGGACCGGGACAGGACTCTACTAACTATGGCTACACCTTC
TRBV5-1	few	TRBJ2-3	TRBD2	CASRNSGSNTDTQYF	TGCGCCAGCAGGAATAGCGGGTCGAACACAGATACGCAGTATTTT
TRBV7-2	.	TRBJ2-7	.	CASSLRADEQYF	TGTGCCAGCAGCTTACGCGCGGACGAGCAGTACTTC
TRBV11-2	.	TRBJ1-2	.	CASSLDFQGSGYTF	TGTGCCAGCAGCTTAGATTTTCAGGGCTCTGGCTACACCTTC
TRBV7-3	.	TRBJ2-2	.	CASSSLQANTGELFF	TGTGCCAGCAGCTCATTACAGGCGAACACCGGGGAGCTGTTTTTT
TRBV7-9	.	TRBJ1-1	TRBD1	CASRAGGPGAFF	TGTGCCAGCAGGGCAGGGGGCCCTGGAGCTTTCTTT
TRBV9	.	TRBJ2-2	.	CASSVASGRDNTGELFF	TGTGCCAGCAGCGTAGCTTCTGGGCGGGACAACACCGGGGAGCTGTTTTTT
TRBV27	once	TRBJ2-7	.	CASSLRWGLHEQYF	TGTGCCAGCAGTTTAAGATGGGGCCTCCACGAGCAGTACTTC
TRBV7-9	.	TRBJ2-7	.	CASSPRGGHNPYEQYF	TGTGCCAGCAGCCCTAGGGGGGGGCACAACCCCTACGAGCAGTACTTC
TRBV4-2	.	TRBJ1-1	TRBD1	CASRLYTLGQVPTEAFF	TGTGCCAGCAGACTTTATACGCTTGGACAGGTCCCCACTGAAGCTTTCTTT
TRBV4-1	.	TRBJ1-2	.	CASSPLRDIIRYTF	TGCGCCAGCAGCCCCCTCCGGGACATCATTCGCTACACCTTC
TRBV9	.	TRBJ2-1	TRBD1	CASSVVAGGNNEQFF	TGTGCCAGCAGCGTAGTGGCAGGGGGTAACAATGAGCAGTTCTTC
TRBV15	.	TRBJ1-2	.	CATSRDLVEGYGYTF	TGTGCCACCAGCAGAGATCTCGTGGAGGGTTATGGCTACACCTTC
TRBV9	.	TRBJ2-7	.	CASSVGGIGYEQYF	TGTGCCAGCAGCGTAGGAGGGATCGGTTACGAGCAGTACTTC
TRBV7-2	once	TRBJ2-5	TRBD2	CASSLDLAEAWAQYF	TGTGCCAGCAGCTTAGATCTAGCGGAAGCATGGGCCCAGTACTTC
TRBV5-1	.	TRBJ1-3	.	CASSLDASYSGNTIYF	TGCGCCAGCAGCTTGGACGCCTCCTACTCTGGAAACACCATATATTTT
TRBV28	.	TRBJ2-2	TRBD1	CASSDPGGADGELFF	TGTGCCAGCAGTGATCCAGGGGGCGCGGACGGGGAGCTGTTTTTT
TRBV7-2	.	TRBJ1-4	.	CASSGRGPTNEKLFF	TGTGCCAGCAGCGGCAGGGGACCAACTAATGAAAAACTGTTTTTT
TRBV9	.	TRBJ2-1	TRBD2	CASSVRLGTSGSREQFF	TGTGCCAGCAGCGTCCGTCTAGGGACTAGCGGTTCAAGAGAGCAGTTCTTC
TRBV28	.	TRBJ2-5	TRBD2	CASSRRGTGTSRHF	TGTGCCAGCAGTCGCCGCGGGACTGGGACTAGCAGACACTTC
TRBV11-3	.	TRBJ2-7	.	CASLRITPGYPNLEPYEQYF	TGTGCCAGCCTTAGGATTACCCCAGGCTATCCGAATCTTGAGCCCTACGAGCAGTACTTC
TRBV11-3	.	TRBJ2-5	.	CASSLEGWEAEQQETQYF	TGTGCCAGCAGCTTAGAAGGTTGGGAAGCGGAACAGCAAGAGACCCAGTACTTC
TRBV4-1	.	TRBJ2-5	.	CASSPGLSGPQETQYF	TGCGCCAGCAGCCCAGGCCTTAGCGGACCCCAAGAGACCCAGTACTTC
TRBV4-2	.	TRBJ2-1	.	CASSQAIGRGLYNEQFF	TGTGCCAGCAGCCAGGCCATAGGGAGAGGGCTATACAATGAGCAGTTCTTC
TRBV7-3	.	TRBJ2-1	.	CASSHPTSSEQFF	TGTGCCAGCAGCCACCCAACTAGTAGTGAGCAGTTCTTC
TRBV5-5	.	TRBJ2-3	TRBD2	CASSLPGGADTQYF	TGTGCCAGCAGCTTGCCGGGAGGGGCAGATACGCAGTATTTT
TRBV6-1	.	TRBJ2-1	.	CASEEAGNNEQFF	TGTGCCAGCGAGGAAGCGGGTAACAATGAGCAGTTCTTC
TRBV29-1	once	TRBJ1-1	.	CSASVGGDTEAFF	TGCAGCGCTAGCGTAGGGGGGGACACTGAAGCTTTCTTT
TRBV7-9	.	TRBJ2-2	.	CASSLIETGELFF	TGTGCCAGCAGCTTAATAGAAACTGGGGAGCTGTTTTTT
TRBV9	.	TRBJ2-7	.	CASSVDTQGSYEQYF	TGTGCCAGCAGCGTAGATACCCAGGGGTCCTACGAGCAGTACTTC
TRBV6-5	once	TRBJ1-1	TRBD1	CASSLGDRNTEAFF	TGTGCCAGCAGTTTAGGGGACAGGAACACTGAAGCTTTCTTT
TRBV9	.	TRBJ2-1	.	CASSVDRLDEQFF	TGTGCCAGCAGCGTAGATCGACTAGATGAGCAGTTCTTC
TRBV7-9	once	TRBJ1-2	TRBD1	CASSLGTGAYGYTF	TGTGCCAGCAGCTTGGGGACAGGGGCCTATGGCTACACCTTC
TRBV6-4	.	TRBJ2-2	.	CASSDLGGPNTGELFF	TGTGCCAGCAGTGACTTAGGCGGTCCGAACACCGGGGAGCTGTTTTTT
TRBV6-1	once	TRBJ2-3	.	CASNREMGTDTQYF	TGTGCCAGCAACCGGGAGATGGGCACAGATACGCAGTATTTT
TRBV11-2	few	TRBJ2-7	.	CASTVSRGPAYEQYF	TGTGCCAGCACTGTCTCGAGAGGGCCCGCCTACGAGCAGTACTTC
TRBV12-2	.	TRBJ2-1	.	CASRLMYVGVSSYNEQFF	TGTGCAAGTCGCTTAATGTACGTGGGAGTCAGCTCCTACAATGAGCAGTTCTTC
TRBV5-4	.	TRBJ2-7	TRBD2	CASSLLGGNEQYF	TGTGCCAGCAGCTTGCTGGGGGGGAACGAGCAGTACTTC
TRBV10-1	.	TRBJ2-1	TRBD2	CASSESMAGGYNEQFF	TGCGCCAGCAGTGAGTCGATGGCGGGAGGCTACAATGAGCAGTTCTTC
TRBV5-4	once	TRBJ1-1	.	CASSLVGLLDTEAFF	TGTGCCAGCAGCTTGGTGGGGCTACTGGACACTGAAGCTTTCTTT
TRBV9	few	TRBJ1-1	.	CASSVAGGGHTEAFF	TGTGCCAGCAGCGTAGCTGGGGGAGGTCACACTGAAGCTTTCTTT
TRBV7-9	.	TRBJ2-7	TRBD1	CASSLGILLDRDLYEQYF	TGTGCCAGCAGCTTAGGTATCCTCCTGGACAGGGATTTATACGAGCAGTACTTC
TRBV30	.	TRBJ1-2	TRBD1	CAWSATGDYGYTF	TGTGCCTGGAGTGCGACAGGGGACTATGGCTACACCTTC
TRBV19	.	TRBJ2-2	.	CASSGSYTGELFF	TGTGCCAGTAGTGGCAGTTACACCGGGGAGCTGTTTTTT
TRBV9	.	TRBJ2-1	TRBD1	CASSVDRGQIYNEQFF	TGTGCCAGCAGCGTCGACAGGGGGCAAATATACAATGAGCAGTTCTTC
TRBV11-3	.	TRBJ1-1	.	CASSLSGVSEAFF	TGTGCCAGCAGCTTATCAGGGGTCTCTGAAGCTTTCTTT
TRBV7-2	.	TRBJ2-3	TRBD2	CASSLMSGGPGDTQYF	TGTGCCAGCAGCTTAATGTCGGGAGGGCCTGGAGATACGCAGTATTTT
TRBV29-1	.	TRBJ2-5	TRBD1	CSTGTDRGETQYF	TGCAGCACTGGGACGGACAGGGGAGAGACCCAGTACTTC
TRBV7-9	.	TRBJ2-3	.	CASSSTRTQKADTQYF	TGTGCCAGCAGCTCAACCAGGACTCAAAAGGCAGATACGCAGTATTTT
TRBV5-1	.	TRBJ2-7	TRBD1	CASSLEGTVEVREQYF	TGCGCCAGCAGCTTGGAGGGGACAGTTGAAGTTCGGGAGCAGTACTTC
TRBV6-6	.	TRBJ2-7	.	CASSPRGDDYEQYF	TGTGCCAGCAGTCCCAGGGGAGATGACTACGAGCAGTACTTC
TRBV19	.	TRBJ2-7	TRBD1	CASSTGTDAYEQYF	TGTGCCAGTAGCACCGGGACAGATGCCTACGAGCAGTACTTC
TRBV27	.	TRBJ2-2	TRBD1	CASTEYDRAGELFF	TGTGCCAGCACCGAATATGACAGGGCCGGGGAGCTGTTTTTT
TRBV5-6	once	TRBJ1-2	.	CASSGGWNTAGYTF	TGTGCCAGCAGTGGGGGGTGGAATACCGCTGGCTACACCTTC